The present T cell receptor beta chain was sequenced within a study of post-analysis software for immune sequencing data. Study-level information: Included courses were relapsing-remitting and secondary progressive multiple sclerosis; progressive-relapsing multiple sclerosis was also included.

cDNA libraries of TCR beta carried unique molecular identifiers. TCRdb itself ran the PCR reads through MiXCR, one entry per CDR3 protein. Of 800,000 to 950,000 distinct CDR3 sequences in the sample, about 53% were seen once. Trimming removed 3 bases from V and 2 bases from J; junction bases left unmatched: 1. The germline V gene encodes CDR1 LNHDA and CDR2 SQIVND (reference sequence). The length of the CDR3 is 14 residues. This clonotype was detected a few times. The antigen is not known. Study observations and caveats: A significant reduction in normalized Chao1 diversity was observed in multiple sclerosis patients versus controls. When patients were compared with controls, 5 or 6 TRBV segments were more frequent, TRBV5-6, TRBV5-1 and TRBV20-1 among them.

The V call is TRBV19, the J call TRBJ2-7; 10 bases are a match to TRBD2. Sequenced material: blood. The clonotype comes from a girl between 5 and 17 years old with multiple sclerosis. The CDR3 region has the DNA TGTGCCAGTAGTATCAGCGGGGGGGCCTACGAGCAGTACTTC. Its translation: CASSISGGAYEQYF. The full variable domain, in which reference TRBV19 and TRBJ2-7 provide the parts outside the CDR3, is DGGITQSPKYLFRKEGQNVTLSCEQNLNHDAMYWYRQDPGQGLRLIYYSQIVNDFQKGDIAEGYSVSREKKESFPLTVTSAQKNPTAFYLCASSISGGAYEQYFGPGTRLTVT.